This is a list of T cell receptor beta chains from one sample in a study of T cell changes during pregnancy in multiple sclerosis. Method: immunoSEQ multiplex PCR; TCRdb's copy keeps in-frame clones and lacks some. The table includes more than 75,000 clones, 90% to 95% detected once. Here the sequenced sample was peripheral blood, taken in the first trimester of pregnancy. The receptors derive from a female donor with multiple sclerosis, enrolled in a pregnancy study. Each CDR3 is given with its conserved first and last residue. A D gene is named only where the DNA matches it firmly. Clone size, where shown, is once, few, many, or a class for clones that have expanded.

. TRBJ1-4 TRBD1 TRBV7-7 CASSLRGLEKLFF TGTGCCAGCAGCCTGAGGGGGCTTGAAAAACTGTTTTTT
. TRBJ2-7 . TRBV7-2 CASSFPRGTSYEQYF TGTGCCAGCAGCTTCCCACGCGGGACCTCCTACGAGCAGTACTTC
. TRBJ1-2 . TRBV5-5 CASSQRGGVANYGYTF TGTGCCAGCAGCCAAAGGGGGGGGGTTGCTAACTATGGCTACACCTTC
. TRBJ2-3 TRBD2 TRBV5-1 CASSLISGTTDTQYF TGCGCCAGCAGCCTAATTAGCGGGACCACAGATACGCAGTATTTT
once TRBJ2-2 . TRBV5-5 CASSLVLNTGELFF TGTGCCAGCAGCTTGGTCCTAAACACCGGGGAGCTGTTTTTT
. TRBJ1-1 TRBD1 TRBV4-1 CASSQAQGRTEAFF TGCGCCAGCAGCCAAGCACAGGGGAGGACTGAAGCTTTCTTT
. TRBJ2-7 TRBD2 TRBV2 CASLGTRGFYEQYF TGTGCCAGCCTCGGGACTAGGGGGTTCTACGAGCAGTACTTC
. TRBJ2-5 TRBD2 TRBV7-6 CASSLARRGGRETQYF TGTGCCAGCAGCTTAGCGAGGCGGGGGGGTAGGGAGACCCAGTACTTC
once TRBJ2-1 TRBD2 TRBV5-1 CASSLVRAGGYNEQFF TGCGCCAGCAGCCTGGTTCGAGCGGGGGGCTACAATGAGCAGTTCTTC
once TRBJ2-7 TRBD2 TRBV2 CASSSSGRTNEQYF TGTGCCAGCAGCTCTAGCGGGAGGACGAACGAGCAGTACTTC
. TRBJ2-1 TRBD2 TRBV5-8 CASSSNRAGGTRGYNEQFF TGTGCCAGCAGCTCGAACAGGGCGGGGGGTACTCGGGGATACAATGAGCAGTTCTTC
. TRBJ2-1 TRBD2 TRBV4-3 CASSHQAGGPRNEQFF TGCGCCAGCAGCCACCAAGCGGGGGGGCCTAGAAATGAGCAGTTCTTC
. TRBJ1-1 TRBD1 TRBV7-9 CASQDRVNTEAFF TGTGCCAGCCAGGACAGGGTGAACACTGAAGCTTTCTTT
. TRBJ2-1 TRBD1 TRBV7-9 CASSLDRTGDEQFF TGTGCCAGCAGCTTGGATAGGACAGGGGATGAGCAGTTCTTC
once TRBJ2-3 TRBD2 TRBV5-1 CASSLGAGASPSTDTQYF TGCGCCAGCAGCTTGGGGGCGGGAGCATCCCCTAGCACAGATACGCAGTATTTT
. TRBJ2-5 TRBD1 TRBV6-5 CASSPPGQGAQYF TGTGCCAGCAGTCCTCCGGGACAGGGGGCCCAGTACTTC
. TRBJ1-3 . TRBV4-1 CASSQGRVSGNTIYF TGCGCCAGCAGCCAAGGGAGAGTCTCTGGAAACACCATATATTTT
. TRBJ2-5 . TRBV19 CASSISPTEETQYF TGTGCCAGTAGTATCTCCCCCACAGAAGAGACCCAGTACTTC
. TRBJ1-2 . TRBV21-1 CASSKEVGNYGYTF TGTGCCAGCAGCAAAGAGGTCGGGAACTATGGCTACACCTTC
. TRBJ2-7 . TRBV7-2 CASSLAPTEVTSSYEQYF TGTGCCAGCAGCTTAGCCCCGACGGAGGTCACGAGCTCCTACGAGCAGTACTTC
. TRBJ1-2 . TRBV7-2 CASSLEPGPSYGYTF TGTGCCAGCAGCTTAGAACCGGGTCCTTCCTATGGCTACACCTTC
. TRBJ2-7 . TRBV7-8 CASSPSSSYEQYF TGTGCCAGCAGCCCTTCCAGCTCCTACGAGCAGTACTTC